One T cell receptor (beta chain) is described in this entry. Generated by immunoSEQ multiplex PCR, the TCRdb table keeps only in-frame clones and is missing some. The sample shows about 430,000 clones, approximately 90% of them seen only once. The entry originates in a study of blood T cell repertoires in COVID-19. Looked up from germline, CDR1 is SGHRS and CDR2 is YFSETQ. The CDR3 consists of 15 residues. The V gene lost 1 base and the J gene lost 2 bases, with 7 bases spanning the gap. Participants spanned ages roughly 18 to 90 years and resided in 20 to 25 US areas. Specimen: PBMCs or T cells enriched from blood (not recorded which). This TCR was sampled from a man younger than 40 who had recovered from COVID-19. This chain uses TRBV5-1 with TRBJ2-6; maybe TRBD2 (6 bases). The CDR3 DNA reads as TGCGCCAGCAGCTTGTGGAGGGCTGGGGCCAACGTCCTGACTTTC. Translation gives CASSLWRAGANVLTF.